These T cell receptor beta chains were read from a single sample in a study of blood T cell repertoires in COVID-19. Generated by immunoSEQ multiplex PCR, the TCRdb table keeps only in-frame clones and is missing some. Seen here are 70,000 to 90,000 clones, less than 90% observed once, and the top ten hold about 10%. The sample was peripheral blood. The receptors shown here come from a human donor in a cohort sampled during active COVID-19. Both conserved end residues are trimmed from each CDR3.

v_gene	j_gene	CDR3aa
TRBV6-2/TRBV6-3	TRBJ1-1	ASSRQALSTEAF
TRBV6-5	TRBJ2-2	ASEGLAVNTGELF
TRBV28	TRBJ2-2	ASSLGQANTGELF
TRBV30	TRBJ1-3	AWSYRDSGNTIY
TRBV27	TRBJ1-2	ASSFGDRAFSGYT
TRBV3-1/TRBV3-2	TRBJ2-4	ASSRSAGLASDIQY
TRBV11-3	TRBJ2-1	ASSSFSGTYNEQF
TRBV18	TRBJ1-2	ASSGQGPNYGYT
TRBV6-5	TRBJ2-1	ASREAVNEQF
TRBV3-1/TRBV3-2	TRBJ2-3	ASSQGSTSGSSQY
TRBV10-1	TRBJ2-5	ASNRRD
TRBV27	TRBJ2-2	ASSRILAWNTGELF
TRBV5-1	TRBJ1-6	ASSLGGGQSPLH
TRBV4-3	TRBJ2-3	ASSSRLALPDTQY
TRBV5-4	TRBJ2-1	ASSLGALVNEQF
TRBV14	TRBJ1-2	ASSQDRVGLGYT
TRBV6-5	TRBJ2-5	ASTTPREGETQY
TRBV4-2	TRBJ2-4	ASSQDAYPGGSQY
TRBV27	TRBJ1-3	ASSLYKGQGAGNTIY
TRBV28	TRBJ2-1	AANGVEQF
TRBV30	TRBJ1-5	AWSVQGRDQPQH
TRBV9	TRBJ1-4	ASSVAGETNEKLF
TRBV5-1	TRBJ2-3	ASSFGADTTDTQY
TRBV6-6	TRBJ2-7	ASSYSGRGLDEQY
TRBV29-1	TRBJ2-5	SVAPTGGETQY
TRBV9	TRBJ1-2	ASSVEANYGYT
TRBV27	TRBJ1-2	ASNPGQGIYGYT
TRBV13	TRBJ2-3	ASSSYGQVSTDTQY
TRBV4-2	TRBJ1-2	ASSQDNVQGAFT
TRBV30	TRBJ1-5	AWSVKGGDQPQH
TRBV19	TRBJ1-2	ASSSKGFYGYT
TRBV5-1	TRBJ2-1	ASRLVAGGKNEQF
TRBV28	TRBJ2-3	ASSLSGTDTQY